What follows is one T cell receptor beta chain and its context. This specimen belongs to a study of blood T cell repertoires in COVID-19. The wider study: From T cells, B-cell-depleted T cells, or PBMCs came the material, which was cDNA or gDNA.

Original handling: Amplifying reference gene primers gave estimates of nucleated cell counts. The table came from immunoSEQ multiplex PCR; TCRdb's copy has only in-frame clones and leaves some out. V and J calls and clone size follow that table, whereas D and trimming were derived from the DNA. The sample has 60,000 to 65,000 clones, 65% to 80% seen once. Sequenced sample: peripheral blood. This receptor was obtained from a man in his 60s with acute or convalescent COVID-19.

CDR3 region: CASSYSGTGGEKLFF. The CDR3 nucleotides read TGTGCCAGCAGTTACTCTGGGACAGGGGGGGAAAAACTGTTTTTT. V gene TRBV6-6 combines with J gene TRBJ1-4; 11 bases map to TRBD1. Germline V lookup: CDR1 MNHNY, CDR2 SVGAGI (reference sequence). CDR3 length: 15 amino acids. Unmatched junction bases numbered 2, after V lost 0 bases and J lost 8 bases.